This T cell receptor (beta chain) was observed in a study of the immune and genomic landscape of osteosarcoma. Study context: Diagnosis ages spanned roughly 5-90 years, median about 30. Whole-study results and caveats: No matched normal tissue; external skin and blood data served as benchmarks. Clonality was higher in immune-hot C3 than cold C1, yet still low.

Of note for this clone: Its antigen remains unknown.

Per the germline V gene, CDR1 is SGHNT and CDR2 is YYREEE (reference sequence). The CDR3 totals 14 residues. V trimming: 0 bases; J trimming: 9 bases; junction bases outside the gene matches: 6. The protocol was immunoSEQ multiplex PCR, while the TCRdb copy is restricted to in-frame clones and leaves out a portion. This table holds 4,600 or so clones, about 71% found once. The post-treatment osteosarcoma tumors were primary, local recurrence or metastasis specimens from poor-prognosis patients. This sequence joins TRBV5-4 and TRBJ2-7, with TRBD2 matching 10 bases. The clonotype originates from a human donor with osteosarcoma. Sequencing used osteosarcoma tumor tissue from the femur. The DNA for the CDR3 is TGTGCCAGCAGCTTGGAGGTAGCGGGAGGCGGGCAGTACTTC. Translating it yields CASSLEVAGGGQYF.